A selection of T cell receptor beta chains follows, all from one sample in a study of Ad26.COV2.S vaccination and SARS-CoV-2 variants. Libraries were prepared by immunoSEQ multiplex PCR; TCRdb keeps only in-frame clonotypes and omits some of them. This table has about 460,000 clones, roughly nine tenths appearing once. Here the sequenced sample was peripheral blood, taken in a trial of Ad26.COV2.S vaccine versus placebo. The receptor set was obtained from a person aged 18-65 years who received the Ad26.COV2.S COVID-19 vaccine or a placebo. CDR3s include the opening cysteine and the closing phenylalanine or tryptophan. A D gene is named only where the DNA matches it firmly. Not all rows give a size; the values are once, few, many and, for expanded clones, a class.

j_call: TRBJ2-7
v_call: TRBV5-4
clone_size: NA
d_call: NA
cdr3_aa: CASSGQAAYEQYF
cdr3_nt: TGTGCCAGCAGCGGGCAGGCTGCCTACGAGCAGTACTTC

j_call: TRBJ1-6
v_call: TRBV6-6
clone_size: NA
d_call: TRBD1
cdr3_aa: CASSSGQGDSPLHF
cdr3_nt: TGTGCCAGCAGTTCCGGACAGGGTGATTCACCCCTCCACTTT

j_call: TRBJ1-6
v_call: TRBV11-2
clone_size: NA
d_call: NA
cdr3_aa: CASSLGQYNSPLHF
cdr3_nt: TGTGCCAGCAGCTTGGGACAATATAATTCACCCCTCCACTTT

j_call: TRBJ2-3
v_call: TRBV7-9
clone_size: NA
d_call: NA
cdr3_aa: CASSLEAGNLDTQYF
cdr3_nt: TGTGCCAGCAGCTTAGAAGCAGGGAACCTAGATACGCAGTATTTT

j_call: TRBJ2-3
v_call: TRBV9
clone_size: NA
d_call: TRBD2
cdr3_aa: CASSVEAGIRDTQYF
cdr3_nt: TGTGCCAGCAGCGTAGAAGCGGGAATCCGAGATACGCAGTATTTT

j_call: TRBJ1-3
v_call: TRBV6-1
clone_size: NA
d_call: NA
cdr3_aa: CASSESIGGGGNTIYF
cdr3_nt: TGTGCCAGCAGTGAATCGATCGGGGGTGGTGGAAACACCATATATTTT

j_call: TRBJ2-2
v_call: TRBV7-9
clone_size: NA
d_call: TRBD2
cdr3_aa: CASSLGGSHTGELFF
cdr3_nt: TGTGCCAGCAGCTTAGGCGGGAGCCACACCGGGGAGCTGTTTTTT

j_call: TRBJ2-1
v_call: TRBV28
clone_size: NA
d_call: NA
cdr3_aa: CASWSSQGGWSYNEQFF
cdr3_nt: TGTGCCAGCTGGTCATCCCAGGGGGGCTGGTCCTACAATGAGCAGTTCTTC

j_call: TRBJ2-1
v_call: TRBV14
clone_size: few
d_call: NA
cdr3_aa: CASSQEAGPYNEQFF
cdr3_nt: TGTGCCAGCAGCCAAGAGGCAGGGCCCTACAATGAGCAGTTCTTC

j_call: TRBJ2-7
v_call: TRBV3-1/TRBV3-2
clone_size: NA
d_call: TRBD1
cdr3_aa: CASSQGDRANEQYF
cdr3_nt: TGTGCCAGCAGCCAAGGGGACAGGGCCAACGAGCAGTACTTC

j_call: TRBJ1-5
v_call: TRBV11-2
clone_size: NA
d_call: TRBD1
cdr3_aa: CASSYTTGPNQPQHF
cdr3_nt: TGTGCCAGCAGCTACACGACAGGGCCCAATCAGCCCCAGCATTTT

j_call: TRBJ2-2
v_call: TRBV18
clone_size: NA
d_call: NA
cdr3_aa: CASSPAGPTRELFF
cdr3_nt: TGTGCCAGCTCACCGGCAGGCCCCACCCGGGAGCTGTTTTTT

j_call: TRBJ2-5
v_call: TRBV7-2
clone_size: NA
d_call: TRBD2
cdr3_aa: CASSFQSGAQETQYF
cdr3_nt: TGTGCCAGCAGCTTCCAGAGCGGGGCCCAAGAGACCCAGTACTTC

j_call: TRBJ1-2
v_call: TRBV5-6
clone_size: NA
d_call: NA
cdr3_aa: CASNPWGYYGYTF
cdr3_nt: TGTGCCAGCAACCCATGGGGGTACTATGGCTACACCTTC

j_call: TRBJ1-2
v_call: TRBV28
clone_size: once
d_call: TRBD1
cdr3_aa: CASSPGPTGYYGYTF
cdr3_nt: TGTGCCAGCAGTCCAGGGCCGACAGGGTACTATGGCTACACCTTC

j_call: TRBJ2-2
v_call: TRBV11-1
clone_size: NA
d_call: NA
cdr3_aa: CASSLGEANTGELFF
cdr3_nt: TGTGCCAGCAGCTTAGGAGAGGCGAACACCGGGGAGCTGTTTTTT

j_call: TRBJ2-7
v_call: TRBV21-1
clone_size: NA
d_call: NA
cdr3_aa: CASSKRNEQYF
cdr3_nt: TGTGCCAGCAGCAAAAGGAACGAGCAGTACTTC

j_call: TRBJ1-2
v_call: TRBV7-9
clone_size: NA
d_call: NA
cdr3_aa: CASSLVQVYGYTF
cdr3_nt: TGTGCCAGCAGCTTAGTACAGGTCTATGGCTACACCTTC

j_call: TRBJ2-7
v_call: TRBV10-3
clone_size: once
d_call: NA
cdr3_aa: CAIRGTHLEQYF
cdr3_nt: TGTGCCATCAGGGGAACCCACCTCGAGCAGTACTTC

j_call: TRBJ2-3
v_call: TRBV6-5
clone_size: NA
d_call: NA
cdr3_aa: CASSSSLRDTQYF
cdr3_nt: TGTGCCAGCAGTTCGTCACTCCGAGATACGCAGTATTTT

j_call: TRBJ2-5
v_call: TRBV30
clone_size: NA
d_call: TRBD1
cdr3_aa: CAWDRGQGEETQYF
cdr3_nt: TGTGCCTGGGACAGGGGCCAAGGGGAAGAGACCCAGTACTTC

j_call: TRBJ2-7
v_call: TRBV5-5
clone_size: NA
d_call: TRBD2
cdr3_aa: CASSFKVVQVAGRVYEQYF
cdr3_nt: TGTGCCAGCAGCTTTAAGGTCGTCCAGGTAGCCGGGAGGGTCTACGAGCAGTACTTC

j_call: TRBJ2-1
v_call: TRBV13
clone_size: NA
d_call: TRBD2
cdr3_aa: CASTEGLAVHEQFF
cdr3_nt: TGTGCCAGCACCGAGGGACTAGCGGTTCATGAGCAGTTCTTC

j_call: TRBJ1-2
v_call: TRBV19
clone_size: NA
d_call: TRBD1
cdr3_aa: CASSSGQTYGYTF
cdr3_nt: TGTGCCAGTAGTTCGGGACAGACCTATGGCTACACCTTC

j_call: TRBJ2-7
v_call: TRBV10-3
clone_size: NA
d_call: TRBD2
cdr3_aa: CAISDDSGGSYEQYF
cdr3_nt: TGTGCCATCAGTGATGATAGCGGGGGCTCCTACGAGCAGTACTTC

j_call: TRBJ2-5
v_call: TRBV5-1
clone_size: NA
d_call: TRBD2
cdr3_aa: CASSLRSSGGAGVTQYF
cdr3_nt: TGCGCCAGCAGCTTGCGGTCTAGCGGGGGGGCCGGGGTGACCCAGTACTTC

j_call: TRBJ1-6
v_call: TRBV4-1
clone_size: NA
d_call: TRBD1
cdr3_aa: CASSQIRDRGGSPLHF
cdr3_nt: TGCGCCAGCAGCCAAATACGGGACAGGGGCGGTTCACCCCTCCACTTT

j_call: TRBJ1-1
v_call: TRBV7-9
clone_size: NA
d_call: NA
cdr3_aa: CASSYPFTEAFF
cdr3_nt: TGTGCCAGCAGCTACCCTTTCACTGAAGCTTTCTTT